The source of this T cell receptor (beta chain) is a study of spatial heterogeneity in lung cancer (dated by TCRdb to the late 2010s). Background for the entire study: The donors were about 65 patients from the lung TRACERx cohort who had early-stage, untreated non-small cell lung cancer. Beta-chain transcripts were consistently detected in greater numbers than alpha-chain transcripts, which likely reflects a higher abundance of beta-chain transcripts. In the raw uncorrected reads, each unique combination of TCR and UMI appeared on average more than ten times. Both alpha and beta chains were TCR-sequenced in samples taken at surgery, namely 220 tumor regions, under 80 matched nontumor lung samples and 56 PBMC samples. TCR alpha and beta repertoires were quantitatively compared across multiple tumor regions, matched nontumor lung and blood in non-small cell lung cancer. TCR repertoire features were related to nonsynonymous mutation counts determined by whole-exome sequencing of tumor tissue. Follow-up PBMC samples were sequenced whenever available, with the median time to follow-up being around two years after resection. What the authors observed across the whole study: Ubiquitous expanded tumor TCRs showed up in blood more often at tumor resection than at routine follow-up. Only roughly 14 patients were included in comparisons of baseline and follow-up blood repertoires. Additional single-cell paired TCR alpha and beta sequencing was considered necessary to confirm, at a functional level, the hypothesis that regional TCRs recognize regional mutations.

Turning to this clonotype: Its specific antigen is unknown. Per-base qualities were not stored, and no clone one base away is much larger.

Libraries came from 5' RACE. Reads for this sample came from a NextSeq 500. The TCR library protocol attached a unique molecular identifier to each TCR cDNA molecule to allow correction of PCR and sequencing errors. Turning to the authors' computational methods: TCR identification, UMI-based error correction and CDR3 extraction were all carried out with Decombinator tools. Expanded TCRs were defined as those above a frequency of 2 per 1,000, corresponding to the top 1% of the tumor frequency distribution. Each repertoire was subsampled 100 times to 5,000 TCRs, after which Renyi diversity was computed with the R vegan package. CDR3 similarity networks were built from amino acid triplet string-kernel similarity, connecting CDR3s with pairwise similarity above 0.82. TCRdb took the public reads, trimmed them with fastp at Q25, ran MiXCR for clone calling and kept in-frame beta chains. Identical CDR3 protein sequences are pooled into one entry, listed with their most common genes and DNA. The V and J calls come from TCRdb's annotation, not from the publication. A total of roughly 99,000 distinct CDR3 sequences appear in this sample, roughly 21% of them only once. Together, the top ten hold around a fifth of the sample.

The CDR3 spans 15 residues, from the cysteine through the phenylalanine. The entry retains the CDR3 DNA only, 45 bases that are in frame from base 1. V is cut by 6 bases and J by 1 base, and the space between the germline ends is 16 bases. CDR1 is given as MNHEY and CDR2 as SVGAGI, both from the germline V gene. The sample's time point label, in plain terms: blood at routine non-recurrence follow-up after resection. Without any cell sorting, TCR sequencing was performed on whole RNA extracted either from tumor and nontumor lung tissue or from cryopreserved PBMC samples. Only patients with enough RNA available from two or more tumor regions were chosen for TCR sequencing.

Recombination linked TRBV6-5 to TRBJ2-7; a weak D assignment points to TRBD2 (6 bases agree). The source of this sequence is a male donor with early-stage non-small cell lung cancer. This specimen was PBMCs, taken at follow-up. The nucleotide sequence is given as TGTGCCAGCAGGCTCCGGGACTCTGTTTCCTACGAGCAGTACTTC. The encoded protein is CASRLRDSVSYEQYF.